Detailed here is one T cell receptor (beta chain). The data were obtained in a study of T cell changes during pregnancy in multiple sclerosis. Germline V gene lookup returns CDR1 MNHEY and CDR2 SMNVEV (reference sequence). V was pared by 5 bases and J by 2 bases, with 10 bases between. The CDR3 is 14 residues long. The method was immunoSEQ multiplex PCR; TCRdb's version includes in-frame clones alone and lacks a portion of them. This table holds about 68,000 clones, 75% to 95% found once. This rearrangement joins TRBV27 to TRBJ1-5; D perhaps matches TRBD1 (6 bases). The specimen was peripheral blood, collected in the second trimester of pregnancy. The origin of this receptor is a female donor with multiple sclerosis, enrolled in a pregnancy study. The CDR3: CASSPYRGNQPQHF. Here the CDR3 DNA reads TGTGCCAGCAGTCCATACAGGGGCAATCAGCCCCAGCATTTT.